This T cell receptor (beta chain) derives from a study of chemoradiotherapy in HPV16-positive cancers. This CDR3 comprises 14 residues. V gave up 0 bases and J gave up 2 bases, with 7 bases separating them. The protocol was immunoSEQ multiplex PCR, while the TCRdb copy is restricted to in-frame clones and leaves out a portion. The data contain around 5,000 clones, about 88% of them seen just once; the ten biggest clones take up over 2%. Findings of the study overall: Only a couple of HPV16-positive patients supplied the functional HPV-specificity definition. Non-HPV-specific T cells did not expand in tumors during treatment, whereas candidate HPV-specific clones and E7-related motifs did. For HPV16-positive patients, expanding HPV-responsive T cells associated with longer recurrence-free survival.

Regarding this clone: Its antigen is as yet unknown.

This sequence originates from a human donor with HPV-associated anogenital cancer. The chain uses TRBV23-1 and TRBJ1-1; D unresolved. TRBV23-1 is sorted into the ORF group, with uncertain function. The specimen was tumor tissue, collected from a patient who underwent chemoradiotherapy. CDR3 amino acids: CASSQSTVNTEAFF. The CDR3 region has the DNA TGCGCCAGCAGTCAATCCACGGTAAACACTGAAGCTTTCTTT.